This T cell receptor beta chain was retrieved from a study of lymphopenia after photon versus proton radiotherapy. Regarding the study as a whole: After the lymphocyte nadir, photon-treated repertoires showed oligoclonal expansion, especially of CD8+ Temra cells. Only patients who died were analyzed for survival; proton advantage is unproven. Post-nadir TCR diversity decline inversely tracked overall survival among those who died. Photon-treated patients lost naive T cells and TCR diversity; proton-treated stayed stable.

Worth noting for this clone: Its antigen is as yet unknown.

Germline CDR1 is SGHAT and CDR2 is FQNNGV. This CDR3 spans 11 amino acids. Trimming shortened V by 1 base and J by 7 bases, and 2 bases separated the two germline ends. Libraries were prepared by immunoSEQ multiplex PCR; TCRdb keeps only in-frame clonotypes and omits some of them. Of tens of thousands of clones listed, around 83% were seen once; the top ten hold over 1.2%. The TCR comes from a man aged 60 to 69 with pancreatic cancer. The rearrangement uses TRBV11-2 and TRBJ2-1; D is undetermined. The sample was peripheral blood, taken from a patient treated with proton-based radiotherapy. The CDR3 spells CASSLGNEQFF. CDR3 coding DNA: TGTGCCAGCAGCTTAGGGAATGAGCAGTTCTTC.